This is a list of T cell receptor beta chains from one sample in a study of T cells in Graves' hyperthyroidism and ophthalmopathy. A single record per CDR3 protein comes from TCRdb applying MiXCR to the multiplex PCR reads. The sample includes about 530,000 distinct CDR3 sequences, about a sixth of them seen just once. Input material: blood. The receptor source for this set is a young woman with Graves' ophthalmopathy. Each CDR3 is given with its conserved first and last residue. The D gene is left open where the match is weak. Size is omitted from some rows. Given values are once, few, many or a class for expanded clones.

j_gene: TRBJ1-6; d_gene: NA; abundance: NA; v_gene: TRBV12-3/TRBV12-4; CDR3nt: TGTGCCAGCAGCATAACCGGGCCTACGTGGGGGTCACCCCTCCACTTT; CDR3aa: CASSITGPTWGSPLHF
j_gene: TRBJ2-1; d_gene: TRBD1; abundance: many; v_gene: TRBV18; CDR3nt: TGTGCCAGCTCACCTCCGGGACAGGCTGACAATGAGCAGTTCTTC; CDR3aa: CASSPPGQADNEQFF
j_gene: TRBJ1-2; d_gene: NA; abundance: NA; v_gene: TRBV28; CDR3nt: TGTGCCAGCAGTAAGAACGCCTATGGCTACACCTTC; CDR3aa: CASSKNAYGYTF
j_gene: TRBJ2-7; d_gene: TRBD2; abundance: many; v_gene: TRBV28; CDR3nt: TGTGCCAGTACTAGCGGGAGCAACGAGCAGTACTTC; CDR3aa: CASTSGSNEQYF
j_gene: TRBJ2-2; d_gene: TRBD2; abundance: few; v_gene: TRBV10-3; CDR3nt: TGTGCCATCAGGGGACTAGATGCCGGGGAGCTGTTTTTT; CDR3aa: CAIRGLDAGELFF
j_gene: TRBJ1-6; d_gene: TRBD1; abundance: NA; v_gene: TRBV18; CDR3nt: TGTGCCAGCTCACTAAAGAACAGGGGGAGCTCCTATAATTCACCCCTCCACTTT; CDR3aa: CASSLKNRGSSYNSPLHF
j_gene: TRBJ1-3; d_gene: NA; abundance: few; v_gene: TRBV6-9; CDR3nt: TGTGCCAGCAGTTACGCCCCGCTGGGGAACACCATATATTTT; CDR3aa: CASSYAPLGNTIYF
j_gene: TRBJ1-4; d_gene: NA; abundance: few; v_gene: TRBV7-2; CDR3nt: TGTGCCAGCAGCTCCGGGCAGGCTAATGAAAAACTGTTTTTT; CDR3aa: CASSSGQANEKLFF
j_gene: TRBJ1-6; d_gene: NA; abundance: NA; v_gene: TRBV7-2; CDR3nt: TGTGCCAGCAGCTCAGAAGGGAATTCACCCCTCCACTTT; CDR3aa: CASSSEGNSPLHF
j_gene: TRBJ2-1; d_gene: NA; abundance: many; v_gene: TRBV24-1; CDR3nt: TGTGCCACCAGTGAAAGGTACAATGAGCAGTTCTTC; CDR3aa: CATSERYNEQFF
j_gene: TRBJ1-2; d_gene: NA; abundance: many; v_gene: TRBV2; CDR3nt: TGTGCCAGCAGTGATGGGGGTATCAGTGGCTACACCTTC; CDR3aa: CASSDGGISGYTF
j_gene: TRBJ2-2; d_gene: NA; abundance: many; v_gene: TRBV6-2/TRBV6-3; CDR3nt: TGTGCCAGCGGCGCGGAAATCTGGTCCGGGGGGAACACCGGGGAGCTGTTTTTT; CDR3aa: CASGAEIWSGGNTGELFF
j_gene: TRBJ1-1; d_gene: NA; abundance: many; v_gene: TRBV20-1; CDR3nt: TGCAGTGCTAGAGATGGGACACTGATGAACACTGAAGCTTTCTTT; CDR3aa: CSARDGTLMNTEAFF
j_gene: TRBJ1-1; d_gene: NA; abundance: many; v_gene: TRBV6-5; CDR3nt: TGTGCCAGCAGTTACAATATGAACACTGAAGCTTTCTTT; CDR3aa: CASSYNMNTEAFF
j_gene: TRBJ2-3; d_gene: TRBD2; abundance: many; v_gene: TRBV7-2; CDR3nt: TGTGCCAGCAGCTTAGGGGGACTAGCTACGTCAGATACGCAGTATTTT; CDR3aa: CASSLGGLATSDTQYF
j_gene: TRBJ2-5; d_gene: TRBD2; abundance: few; v_gene: TRBV3-1; CDR3nt: TGTGCCAGCAGCCTCGACTTGACTAGCGGGAGGGTATCGGAGACCCAGTACTTC; CDR3aa: CASSLDLTSGRVSETQYF
j_gene: TRBJ1-1; d_gene: TRBD1; abundance: many; v_gene: TRBV13; CDR3nt: TGTGCCAGCAGCTTTCAGGGGGGGAACACTGAAGCTTTCTTT; CDR3aa: CASSFQGGNTEAFF
j_gene: TRBJ2-3; d_gene: TRBD2; abundance: NA; v_gene: TRBV20-1; CDR3nt: TGCAGTGCCCTACTAGCGGGGTTAAGCACAGATACGCAGTATTTT; CDR3aa: CSALLAGLSTDTQYF
j_gene: TRBJ2-1; d_gene: NA; abundance: many; v_gene: TRBV28; CDR3nt: TGTGCCAGCGGAATCGGCTCCTACAATGAGCAGTTCTTC; CDR3aa: CASGIGSYNEQFF
j_gene: TRBJ1-5; d_gene: TRBD1; abundance: few; v_gene: TRBV27; CDR3nt: TGTGCCAGCAGTGGAACGGGACAGGGGTCTTTAGGACCCCAGCATTTT; CDR3aa: CASSGTGQGSLGPQHF
j_gene: TRBJ2-1; d_gene: NA; abundance: few; v_gene: TRBV6-1; CDR3nt: TGTGCCAGCAGTGAAGGATCCATACCGGGTTTAGAGCAGTTCTTC; CDR3aa: CASSEGSIPGLEQFF
j_gene: TRBJ1-5; d_gene: NA; abundance: many; v_gene: TRBV20-1; CDR3nt: TGCAGTGCTAGAGATGGCAGGGCGACGGGCAATCAGCCCCAGCATTTT; CDR3aa: CSARDGRATGNQPQHF
j_gene: TRBJ1-3; d_gene: NA; abundance: few; v_gene: TRBV7-2; CDR3nt: TGTGCCAGCAGCTTACCTGGAAACACCACATATTTT; CDR3aa: CASSLPGNTTYF
j_gene: TRBJ2-1; d_gene: NA; abundance: NA; v_gene: TRBV6-2/TRBV6-3; CDR3nt: TGTGCCAGCACCTGGGACAATGAGCAGTTCTTC; CDR3aa: CASTWDNEQFF
j_gene: TRBJ2-7; d_gene: TRBD2; abundance: many; v_gene: TRBV7-6; CDR3nt: TGTGCCAGCAGCTTAGGCTTGAGAGTAGCGGGTATCGACGAGCAGTACTTC; CDR3aa: CASSLGLRVAGIDEQYF
j_gene: TRBJ1-1; d_gene: NA; abundance: few; v_gene: TRBV9; CDR3nt: TGTGCCAGCAGCGTAGGAGCTGTCGGGGAAACTGGAGCTTTCTTT; CDR3aa: CASSVGAVGETGAFF
j_gene: TRBJ1-3; d_gene: NA; abundance: many; v_gene: TRBV7-2; CDR3nt: TGTGCCAGCAGCCACCGTCAGGGCTCTGGAAACACCATATATTTT; CDR3aa: CASSHRQGSGNTIYF
j_gene: TRBJ2-2; d_gene: NA; abundance: NA; v_gene: TRBV15; CDR3nt: TGTGCCACCAGCGACAAGGACTTCGACACCGGGGAGCTGTTTTTT; CDR3aa: CATSDKDFDTGELFF
j_gene: TRBJ2-7; d_gene: NA; abundance: few; v_gene: TRBV29-1; CDR3nt: TGCAGCGTTGTCAGTTTCTACGAGCAGTACTTC; CDR3aa: CSVVSFYEQYF
j_gene: TRBJ1-5; d_gene: TRBD1; abundance: few; v_gene: TRBV4-2; CDR3nt: TGTGCCAGCAGCCAAAGGACAGGTGGGCAGCCCCAGCATTTT; CDR3aa: CASSQRTGGQPQHF
j_gene: TRBJ2-3; d_gene: TRBD1; abundance: NA; v_gene: TRBV5-1; CDR3nt: TGCGCCAGCAGCCGAGAGGGACAGCACACAGATACGCAGTATTTT; CDR3aa: CASSREGQHTDTQYF
j_gene: TRBJ2-7; d_gene: TRBD1; abundance: NA; v_gene: TRBV20-1; CDR3nt: TGCAGTGCTAGAGATAGACAGGGGGCTGGAGACGAGCAGTACTTC; CDR3aa: CSARDRQGAGDEQYF
j_gene: TRBJ2-1; d_gene: NA; abundance: many; v_gene: TRBV29-1; CDR3nt: TGCAGCGTTGGACCCAGCTCCTACAATGAGCAGTTCTTC; CDR3aa: CSVGPSSYNEQFF